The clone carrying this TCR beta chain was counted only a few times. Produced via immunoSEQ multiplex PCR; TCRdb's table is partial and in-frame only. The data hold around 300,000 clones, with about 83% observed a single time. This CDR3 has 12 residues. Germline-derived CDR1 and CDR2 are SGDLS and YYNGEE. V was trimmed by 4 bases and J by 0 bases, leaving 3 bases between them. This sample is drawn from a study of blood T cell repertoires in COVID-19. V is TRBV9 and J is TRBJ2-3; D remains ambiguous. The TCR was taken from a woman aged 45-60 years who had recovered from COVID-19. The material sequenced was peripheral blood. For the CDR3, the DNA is TGTGCCAGCAGCTCGAGCACAGATACGCAGTATTTT. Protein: CASSSSTDTQYF.